In its sample, the clone carrying this T cell receptor (beta chain) was seen once. The data stem from a study of blood T cell repertoires in COVID-19. Participant-given clinical history determined each cohort assignment. The assay was immunoSEQ multiplex PCR, and TCRdb's table has in-frame clones only and misses some. The table records about 82,000 clones, roughly 89% of them present only once. V lost 0 bases to trimming and J lost 3 bases; unmatched junction nucleotides: 1. The V gene's germline CDR1 is SGHRS and CDR2 YFSETQ. The CDR3 runs to 16 residues. The TCR sequence derives from a woman in her forties or fifties with acute COVID-19. The rearrangement links TRBV5-1 to TRBJ2-5, with 14 bases that match TRBD2. The sequenced sample was PBMCs or T cells enriched from blood (not recorded which). CDR3 amino acids: CASSLGGLAGEETQYF. The DNA for the CDR3 is TGCGCCAGCAGCTTGGGGGGACTAGCGGGAGAAGAGACCCAGTACTTC.